This TCR beta chain was found in a study of identical twins. Study-level findings and limits: The study found excess low generation probability among twin-shared out-of-frame alpha sequences. While abundant cord blood beta clonotypes carried fewer insertions, memory repertoires showed no such pattern.

Note on this clonotype: The antigen remains unidentified.

TCRdb re-called the 5' RACE reads with MiXCR, one entry per CDR3 protein. Among about 900,000 distinct CDR3 sequences listed, approximately 13% were seen once. These sequences were also reported in another study, on yellow fever vaccine responses in identical twins.

This sequence originates from a woman aged 18-29 years in good health. The sequencing input was PBMCs.

Written as DNA, the CDR3 is TGTGCCAGTAGTCCTCTTTATAGGGCGGGAGCTGGAGAGCAGTACTTC. It codes for CASSPLYRAGAGEQYF. This chain connects TRBV19 to TRBJ2-7; 7 nucleotides line up with TRBD2. Germline assignment: CDR1 LNHDA and CDR2 SQIVND (reference sequence). The CDR3 loop spans 16 amino acids. V was clipped by 5 bases and J by 7 bases; unmatched bases: 17.